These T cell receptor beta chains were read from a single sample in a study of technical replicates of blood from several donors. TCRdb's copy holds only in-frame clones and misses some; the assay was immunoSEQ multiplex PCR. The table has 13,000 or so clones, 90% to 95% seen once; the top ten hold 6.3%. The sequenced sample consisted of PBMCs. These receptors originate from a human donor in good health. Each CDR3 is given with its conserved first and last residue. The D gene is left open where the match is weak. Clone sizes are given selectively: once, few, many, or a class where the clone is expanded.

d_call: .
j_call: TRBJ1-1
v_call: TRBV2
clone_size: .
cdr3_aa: CASSYDISYTEAFF
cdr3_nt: TGTGCCAGCAGCTACGACATCTCCTACACTGAAGCTTTCTTT

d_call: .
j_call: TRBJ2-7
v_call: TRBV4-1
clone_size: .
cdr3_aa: CASSQEPRAYEQYF
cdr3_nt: TGCGCCAGCAGCCAAGAACCCCGCGCCTACGAGCAGTACTTC

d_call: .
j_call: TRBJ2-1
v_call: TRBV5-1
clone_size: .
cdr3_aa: CASSATRTNQYNEQFF
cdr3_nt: TGCGCCAGCAGCGCCACTCGGACAAATCAATACAATGAGCAGTTCTTC

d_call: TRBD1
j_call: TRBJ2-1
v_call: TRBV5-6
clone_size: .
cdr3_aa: CASRQRDRGYNEQFF
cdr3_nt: TGTGCCAGCAGACAAAGAGACAGGGGGTACAATGAGCAGTTCTTC

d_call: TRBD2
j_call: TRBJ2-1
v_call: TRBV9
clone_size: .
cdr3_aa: CASSEGLAGGRQFF
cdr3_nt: TGTGCCAGCAGCGAGGGACTAGCGGGAGGGAGGCAGTTCTTC

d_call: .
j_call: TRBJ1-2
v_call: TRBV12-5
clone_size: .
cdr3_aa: CASGLGQQNYGYTF
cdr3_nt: TGTGCTAGTGGTTTGGGACAGCAAAACTATGGCTACACCTTC

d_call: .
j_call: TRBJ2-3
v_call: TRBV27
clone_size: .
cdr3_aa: CASTPTDTDTQYF
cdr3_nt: TGTGCCAGCACCCCCACAGACACAGATACGCAGTATTTT

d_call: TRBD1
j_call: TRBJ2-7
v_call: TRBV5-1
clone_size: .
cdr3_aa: CASSFGDRANEQYF
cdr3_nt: TGCGCCAGCAGCTTCGGGGACAGGGCCAACGAGCAGTACTTC

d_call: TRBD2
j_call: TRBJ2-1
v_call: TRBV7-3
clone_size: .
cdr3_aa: CASSTGTSWRSEKFF
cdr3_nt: TGTGCCAGCAGCACCGGGACTAGCTGGAGGTCGGAGAAGTTCTTC

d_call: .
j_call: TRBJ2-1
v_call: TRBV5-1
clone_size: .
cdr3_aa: CASSFGGGYNEQFF
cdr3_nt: TGCGCCAGCAGCTTTGGAGGCGGATACAATGAGCAGTTCTTC

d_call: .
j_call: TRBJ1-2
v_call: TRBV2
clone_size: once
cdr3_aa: CASSELANYGYTF
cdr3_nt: TGTGCCAGCAGTGAACTGGCAAACTATGGCTACACCTTC

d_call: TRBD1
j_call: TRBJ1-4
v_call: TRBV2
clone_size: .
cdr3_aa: CASRGQGTTNEKLFF
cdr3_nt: TGTGCCAGCAGAGGACAGGGGACAACTAATGAAAAACTGTTTTTT

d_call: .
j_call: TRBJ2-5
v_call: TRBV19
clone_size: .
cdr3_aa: CASRSAWETQYF
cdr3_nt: TGTGCCAGTAGGAGCGCTTGGGAGACCCAGTACTTC

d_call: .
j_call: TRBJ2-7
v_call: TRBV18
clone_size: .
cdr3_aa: CASSPPASDLKGSEQYF
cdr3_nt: TGTGCCAGCTCACCACCGGCCTCGGACTTAAAGGGTTCCGAGCAGTACTTC

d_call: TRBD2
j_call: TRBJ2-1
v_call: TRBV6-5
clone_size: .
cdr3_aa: CASSDRTRESEQFF
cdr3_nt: TGTGCCAGCAGTGACCGGACTAGAGAAAGCGAGCAGTTCTTC

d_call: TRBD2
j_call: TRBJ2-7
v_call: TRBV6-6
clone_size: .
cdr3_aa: CASSQGLGATYEQYF
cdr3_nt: TGTGCCAGCAGCCAGGGACTAGGTGCCACCTACGAGCAGTACTTC

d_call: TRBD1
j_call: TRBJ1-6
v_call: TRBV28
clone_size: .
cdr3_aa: CASRPGQVSSPLHF
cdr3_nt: TGTGCCAGCAGACCCGGACAGGTCTCTTCACCCCTCCACTTT

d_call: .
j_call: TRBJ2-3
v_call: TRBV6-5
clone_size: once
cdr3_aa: CASISPGTDTQYF
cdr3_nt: TGTGCCAGCATTTCCCCCGGCACAGATACGCAGTATTTT

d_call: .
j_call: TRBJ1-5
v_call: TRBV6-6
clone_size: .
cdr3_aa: CASSLGPRGQPQHF
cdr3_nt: TGTGCCAGCAGCCTCGGGCCTCGGGGGCAGCCCCAGCATTTT

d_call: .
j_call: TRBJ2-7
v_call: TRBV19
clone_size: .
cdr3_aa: CASSAGRFYEQYF
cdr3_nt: TGTGCCAGTAGTGCGGGACGCTTCTACGAGCAGTACTTC

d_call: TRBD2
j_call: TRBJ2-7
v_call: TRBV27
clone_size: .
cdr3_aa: CASSNLAGGYEQYF
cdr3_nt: TGTGCCAGCAGTAATCTAGCGGGAGGGTACGAGCAGTACTTC

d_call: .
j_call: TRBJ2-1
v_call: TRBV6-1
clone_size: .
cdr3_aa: CASSEMVGGPQQFF
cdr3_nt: TGTGCCAGCAGTGAAATGGTTGGCGGCCCTCAGCAGTTCTTC

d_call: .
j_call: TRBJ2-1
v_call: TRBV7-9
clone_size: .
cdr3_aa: CASSEGTAGDNEQFF
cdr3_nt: TGTGCCAGCAGCGAAGGGACAGCGGGAGACAATGAGCAGTTCTTC

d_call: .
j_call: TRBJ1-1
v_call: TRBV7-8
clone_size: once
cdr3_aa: CASSLERIEAFF
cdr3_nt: TGTGCCAGCAGCTTAGAGCGGATCGAAGCTTTCTTT

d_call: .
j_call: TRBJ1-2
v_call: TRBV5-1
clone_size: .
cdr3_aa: CASSLYASKADGYTF
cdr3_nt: TGCGCCAGCAGCTTGTATGCCAGTAAGGCGGATGGCTACACCTTC

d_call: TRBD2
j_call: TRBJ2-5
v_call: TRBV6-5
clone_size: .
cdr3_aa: CASSSAGTTGETQYF
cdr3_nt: TGTGCCAGCAGTTCAGCCGGGACTACGGGTGAGACCCAGTACTTC

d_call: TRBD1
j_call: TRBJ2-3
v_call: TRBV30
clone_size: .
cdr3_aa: CALRGGGDTQYF
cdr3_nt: TGTGCCTTGCGAGGGGGCGGTGATACGCAGTATTTT

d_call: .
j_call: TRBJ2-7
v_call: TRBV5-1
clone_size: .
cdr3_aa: CASSLVRAGSYEQYF
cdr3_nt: TGCGCCAGCAGCTTGGTCAGGGCCGGGTCCTACGAGCAGTACTTC

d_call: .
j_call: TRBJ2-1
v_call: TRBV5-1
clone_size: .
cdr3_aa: CASSQSGEAYNEQFF
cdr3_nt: TGCGCCAGCAGCCAGAGCGGAGAGGCCTACAATGAGCAGTTCTTC

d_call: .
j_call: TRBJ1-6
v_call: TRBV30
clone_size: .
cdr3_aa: CAWSGQSNSPLHF
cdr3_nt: TGTGCCTGGAGTGGACAGTCTAATTCACCCCTCCACTTT

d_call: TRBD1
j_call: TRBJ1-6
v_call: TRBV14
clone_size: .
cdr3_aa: CASSRQGNSPLHF
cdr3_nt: TGTGCCAGCAGCCGACAGGGGAATTCACCCCTCCACTTT

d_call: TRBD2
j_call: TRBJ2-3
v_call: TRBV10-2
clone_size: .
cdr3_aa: CASRDVSSGDTQYF
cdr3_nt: TGCGCCAGCAGGGACGTCTCTAGCGGAGATACGCAGTATTTT

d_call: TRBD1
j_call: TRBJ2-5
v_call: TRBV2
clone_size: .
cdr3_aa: CASTPDRGQETQYF
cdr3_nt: TGTGCCAGCACTCCCGACAGGGGCCAAGAGACCCAGTACTTC

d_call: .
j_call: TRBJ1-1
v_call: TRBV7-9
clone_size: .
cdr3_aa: CASTLERGGTEAFF
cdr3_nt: TGTGCCAGCACCTTAGAGAGGGGGGGGACTGAAGCTTTCTTT

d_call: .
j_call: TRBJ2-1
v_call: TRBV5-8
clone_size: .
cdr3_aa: CASSLSSGSLLYYNEQFF
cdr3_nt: TGTGCCAGCAGCTTGAGTTCGGGGTCCCTTCTATATTACAATGAGCAGTTCTTC

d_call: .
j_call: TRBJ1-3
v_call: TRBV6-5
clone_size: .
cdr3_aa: CASSYSLGASGNTIYF
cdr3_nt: TGTGCCAGCAGTTACTCTTTGGGGGCTAGTGGAAACACCATATATTTT

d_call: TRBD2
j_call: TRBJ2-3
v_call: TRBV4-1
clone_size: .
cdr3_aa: CASGPPTSGNTDTQYF
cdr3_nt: TGCGCCAGCGGACCCCCGACTAGCGGAAACACAGATACGCAGTATTTT

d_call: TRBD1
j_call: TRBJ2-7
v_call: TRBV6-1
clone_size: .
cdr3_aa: CASRGPGTGGYEQYF
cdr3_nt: TGTGCCAGCAGGGGACCCGGGACAGGGGGATACGAGCAGTACTTC

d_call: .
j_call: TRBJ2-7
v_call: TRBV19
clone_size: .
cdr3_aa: CASSMTGLYEQYF
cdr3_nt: TGTGCCAGTAGTATGACAGGCTTGTACGAGCAGTACTTC

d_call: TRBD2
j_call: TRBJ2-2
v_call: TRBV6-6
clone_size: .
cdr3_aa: CASSSGLVVTGELFF
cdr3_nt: TGTGCCAGCAGTTCTGGACTAGTTGTCACCGGGGAGCTGTTTTTT

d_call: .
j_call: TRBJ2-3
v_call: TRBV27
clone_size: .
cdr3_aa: CASSFRVLTDTQYF
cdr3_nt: TGTGCCAGCAGTTTCCGGGTCCTCACAGATACGCAGTATTTT